The T cell receptor (beta chain) described here comes from a study of blood T cell repertoires in COVID-19. About the research overall: Nucleic acid was either cDNA or gDNA, and it came from T cells, B-cell-depleted T cells, or PBMCs.

This table comes from immunoSEQ multiplex PCR, and its TCRdb copy is limited to in-frame clones, with some not included. The sample shows 150,000 to 160,000 clones, under 90% of them seen only once. Germline V gene lookup returns CDR1 LGHNA and CDR2 YSLEER. The CDR3 runs to 17 residues. J lost 4 bases, V lost 4 bases, and 8 bases had no gene match. This sequence was found in a man aged 60 to 69 with acute or convalescent COVID-19. Input material: peripheral blood. The V gene is TRBV4-3, the J gene TRBJ2-1; 12 bases align to TRBD2. Here the CDR3 reads CASSPVLAGGTYNEQFF. CDR3 DNA: TGCGCCAGCAGCCCTGTACTAGCGGGGGGCACTTACAATGAGCAGTTCTTC.